The 27 T cell receptor beta chains listed next were all sequenced from one sample in a study of T cell responses to AZD1222 COVID-19 vaccine. Assay: immunoSEQ multiplex PCR; the TCRdb copy retains only in-frame clones and omits some. The table records under 150,000 clones, about 91% of them present only once. Material: peripheral blood, obtained 28 days after the second AZD1222 dose. Receptor source: an adult who received the AZD1222 COVID-19 vaccine.

The rearrangement links TRBV6-5 to TRBJ1-4; D not resolved. The CDR3 loop spans 13 amino acids. Germline V CDR1 and CDR2: MNHEY, SVGAGI. Trimming took off 8 bases at V and 2 bases at J, with 9 bases between the two ends. The CDR3: CASSPETNEKLFF. CDR3 nucleotide sequence: TGTGCCAGCTCGCCTGAGACTAATGAAAAACTGTTTTTT.

J is TRBJ2-3 and V is TRBV3-1 (or the pseudogene TRBV3-2), with TRBD2 identical over 11 bases. Germline V gives CDR1 LGHDT, CDR2 YNNKEL (reference sequence). There are 17 residues in the CDR3. After removal of 5 bases from V and 4 bases from J, the junction contained 11 bases not matched to a gene. The CDR3 DNA reads TGTGCCAGCAGCGCTGCCCATAGCGGGGGGGTTGCAGATACGCAGTATTTT. Translating gives CASSAAHSGGVADTQYF.

The V call is TRBV7-2, the J call TRBJ2-1; D remains unclear. Trimming stripped 5 bases from V and 5 bases from J, with 13 bases between. CDR1 is SGHTA and CDR2 is FQGNSA in the germline V gene. The CDR3 runs 14 residues. The CDR3 sequence is CASSPFPADNEQFF. CDR3 DNA sequence: TGTGCCAGCAGCCCATTCCCGGCGGACAATGAGCAGTTCTTC.

The chain has TRBV4-1 and TRBJ2-7; 8 bases are a match to TRBD1. V lost 1 base, J lost 4 bases, and 3 bases stayed unmatched. CDR3 size: 14 residues. Germline-derived CDR1 and CDR2 are MGHRA and YSYEKL. The CDR3 DNA reads as TGCGCCAGCAGCCAAGGGACAGGGAAATACGAGCAGTACTTC. Residues: CASSQGTGKYEQYF.

This clone was counted only a few times. The chain uses TRBV19 and TRBJ1-5; possible D gene TRBD1, 6 bases. The CDR3 loop spans 16 amino acids. Trimming stripped 11 bases from V and 0 bases from J, with 20 bases between. The germline CDR1 and CDR2 sequences are LNHDA and SQIVND (reference sequence). CDR3 DNA: TGTGCCGGAAAGAAAGGGGGTTGGCGTAGCAATCAGCCCCAGCATTTT. This sequence encodes CAGKKGGWRSNQPQHF.

V gene TRBV11-2 combines with J gene TRBJ1-3; D perhaps matches TRBD1 (5 bases). The ends were cut back, 2 bases at V and 2 bases at J, with 7 bases in the middle. The CDR3 consists of 14 residues. Germline CDR1 reads SGHAT; CDR2 reads FQNNGV. The CDR3 nucleotides are TGTGCCAGCAGCTTAAGGGGCCCTGGAAACACCATATATTTT. It encodes CASSLRGPGNTIYF.

J is TRBJ2-5 and V is TRBV29-1, with TRBD2 identical over 9 bases. This CDR3 has 14 residues. J gave up 1 base and V 4 bases, and 4 bases lay outside the gene matches. CDR1 and CDR2 from the germline V gene are SQVTM and ANQGSEA. The CDR3 reads CSVVRGGAQETQYF. The CDR3 DNA follows: TGCAGCGTTGTACGCGGGGGGGCCCAAGAGACCCAGTACTTC.

The chain couples TRBV7-3 to TRBJ1-5; 7 positions match TRBD1. Germline-derived CDR1 and CDR2 are SGHTA and FQGTGA. This CDR3 spans 13 amino acids. With 2 bases clipped from V and 5 bases from J, the junction kept 0 bases outside the gene matches. The CDR3 DNA reads as TGTGCCAGCAGCTTAGACAGGGATCAGCCCCAGCATTTT. It codes for CASSLDRDQPQHF.

The sample holds one count of this clone. The chain links TRBV7-3 to TRBJ1-3, with D unresolved. This CDR3 spans 13 amino acids. Deletions cut 6 bases from V and 11 bases from J, with 17 bases between. The V gene's germline CDR1 is SGHTA and CDR2 FQGTGA. The CDR3 is CASSPQPGSPIYF. The CDR3 coding sequence is TGTGCCAGCAGTCCCCAACCCGGGTCTCCCATATATTTT.

The rearrangement joins TRBV29-1 to TRBJ1-1, with D maybe TRBD1 (5 bases). Germline CDR1 SQVTM, CDR2 ANQGSEA. With 4 bases removed from V and 1 base from J, the gap between germline ends came to 16 bases. The CDR3 is 15 amino acids. CDR3 nucleotide sequence: TGCAGCGTTGGGGGGGAGAGGGGACCGAACACTGAAGCTTTCTTT. Protein: CSVGGERGPNTEAFF.

CDR3: CASSGLVRDQPQHF. CDR3 DNA: TGTGCCAGCAGCGGACTGGTGCGGGATCAGCCCCAGCATTTT. The chain recombines TRBV2 with TRBJ1-5; no clear D. CDR3 length: 14 residues. The V and J ends lost 6 bases and 5 bases respectively, with 14 bases between them. CDR1 is SNHLY and CDR2 is FYNNEI in the germline V gene.

This sequence joins TRBV11-3 and TRBJ1-3; no definite D call. CDR3 length: 14 amino acids. Germline CDR1 SGHNT, CDR2 YENEEA. The V and J ends lost 5 bases and 0 bases respectively, with 8 bases between them. The CDR3, as DNA: TGTGCCAGCAGCCCCGGGGACTCTGGAAACACCATATATTTT. Translation gives CASSPGDSGNTIYF.

The chain carries TRBV5-4 and TRBJ1-1, with TRBD1 as a possible D gene (5 bases). Germline V gene data show CDR1 as SGHNT and CDR2 as YYREEE (reference sequence). The CDR3 runs to 12 residues. V lost 4 bases, J lost 8 bases, and 12 bases lay in between. DNA for the CDR3: TGTGCCAGCAGCCCCGGGACTCAAGAAGCTTTCTTT. As protein: CASSPGTQEAFF.

Note on this clone: Within the sample, other DNA sequences also encode this same CDR3. The gene calls are TRBV10-3 and TRBJ1-5; no reliable D call. CDR3 size: 13 residues. The V end was cut by 2 bases, the J end by 4 bases, with 6 bases between. Germline V gene lookup returns CDR1 ENHRY and CDR2 SYGVKD. CDR3 protein: CAISETVNQPQHF. The CDR3 DNA sequence: TGTGCCATCAGTGAGACGGTTAATCAGCCCCAGCATTTT.

This chain uses TRBV12-3 or TRBV12-4 with TRBJ1-2; D not certain. There are 12 residues in the CDR3. With 7 bases removed from V and 8 bases from J, the gap between germline ends came to 14 bases. The chain's CDR3 is CASTASGWGYTF. The CDR3, as DNA: TGTGCCAGCACCGCGTCAGGTTGGGGCTACACCTTC.

This chain uses TRBV6-5 with TRBJ1-5, with D unclear. CDR3 length equals 14 residues. Trimming left V 5 bases short and J 4 bases short, with 12 bases between. Germline loops: CDR1 MNHEY, CDR2 SVGAGI. CDR3 nucleotide sequence: TGTGCCAGCAGTCCGAACGACGGTAATCAGCCCCAGCATTTT. Translating gives CASSPNDGNQPQHF.

This clone has more than one count but fewer than ten. The chain has TRBV10-1 and TRBJ2-2, with 9 bases aligning to TRBD2. Germline loops: CDR1 WNHNN, CDR2 SYGVQD (reference sequence). The J segment lost 2 bases and the V segment lost 5 bases, leaving 3 bases of the junction unmatched. The CDR3 is 15 amino acids. CDR3: CASSSAGGNTGELFF. For the CDR3, the DNA is TGCGCCAGCAGTTCAGCGGGGGGAAACACCGGGGAGCTGTTTTTT.

The rearrangement joins TRBV2 to TRBJ2-5; D may be TRBD1 (5 bases). Between the trimmed V and J ends, which lost 5 bases and 4 bases, there was a span of 20 bases. From germline, CDR1 is SNHLY and CDR2 FYNNEI. This CDR3 contains 16 residues. CDR3 amino acids: CASSQGVQGRRETQYF. Here the CDR3 DNA reads TGTGCCAGCAGTCAAGGAGTCCAGGGTCGGCGAGAGACCCAGTACTTC.

The J gene is TRBJ1-2, the V gene TRBV29-1; no clear D gene. This CDR3 region has 13 residues. V lost 7 bases and J lost 2, with 14 bases in between. Germline values: CDR1 SQVTM, CDR2 ANQGSEA. This CDR3 reads CSASGTINYGYTF. CDR3 nucleotides: TGCAGCGCATCGGGCACCATAAACTATGGCTACACCTTC.

The V gene is TRBV4-1, the J gene TRBJ2-5; 10 bases align to TRBD1. V gave up 1 base and J gave up 7 bases; unmatched junction bases: 6. The CDR3 runs to 15 residues. Germline assignment: CDR1 MGHRA and CDR2 YSYEKL. The CDR3 reads CASSQVSTGGLTQYF. The DNA for the CDR3 is TGCGCCAGCAGCCAAGTATCGACAGGGGGCCTGACCCAGTACTTC.

The V and J genes are TRBV15 and TRBJ2-5; 12 bases agree with TRBD1. The CDR3 loop spans 16 amino acids. Per the germline V gene, CDR1 is LNHNV and CDR2 is YYDKDF (reference sequence). Trimming cost V 0 bases and J 4 bases; bases outside gene matches: 3. The CDR3: CATSRDWDRGLETQYF. The CDR3 DNA sequence: TGTGCCACCAGCAGAGATTGGGACAGGGGGCTAGAGACCCAGTACTTC. Together with reference TRBV15 and TRBJ2-5, the CDR3 gives the full variable domain: DAMVIQNPRYQVTQFGKPVTLSCSQTLNHNVMYWYQQKSSQAPKLLFHYYDKDFNNEADTPDNFQSRRPNTSFCFLDIRSPGLGDTAMYLCATSRDWDRGLETQYFGPGTRLLVL.

The rearrangement uses TRBV9 and TRBJ2-1; TRBD2 is a possible D gene (5 bases). V was clipped by 1 base and J by 9 bases, with 11 bases between them. This CDR3 comprises 13 residues. Germline V gene data show CDR1 as SGDLS and CDR2 as YYNGEE. DNA for the CDR3: TGTGCCAGCAGCGTATACGGGGTTGGTGAGCAGTTCTTC. It specifies CASSVYGVGEQFF.

V is TRBV4-3 and J is TRBJ1-2, with a possible D match to TRBD1 (6 bases). This CDR3 spans 17 amino acids. Trimming shortened V by 3 bases and J by 7 bases, and 24 bases separated the two germline ends. Per germline, CDR1 LGHNA and CDR2 YSLEER. CDR3 residues: CASSQSGLGGHAGGYTF. Written as DNA, the CDR3 is TGCGCCAGCAGCCAGTCGGGCTTGGGGGGGCACGCAGGTGGCTACACCTTC.

V and J are TRBV5-4 and TRBJ2-2, with 8 bases lining up with TRBD2. The CDR3 runs 15 residues. CDR1 SGHNT and CDR2 YYREEE come from the germline V gene (reference sequence). V gave up 2 bases and J gave up 7 bases; unmatched junction bases: 7. The CDR3 loop reads CASSLVAGLDGELFF. CDR3 nucleotide sequence: TGTGCCAGCAGCTTAGTAGCGGGGTTGGACGGGGAGCTGTTTTTT.

V usage is TRBV5-5 and J usage is TRBJ1-1, with TRBD1 identical over 9 bases. Germline V CDR1 and CDR2: SGHKS, YYEKEE (reference sequence). V trimming: 0 bases; J trimming: 8 bases; junction bases outside the gene matches: 2. CDR3 length equals 13 residues. The CDR3 DNA follows: TGTGCCAGCAGCTTGGGGACAGGGGTGGAAGCTTTCTTT. Protein: CASSLGTGVEAFF.

This rearrangement joins TRBV5-1 to TRBJ1-1; D might be TRBD1 (5 bases). This CDR3 contains 14 residues. In germline, CDR1 is SGHRS, CDR2 YFSETQ. The germline V and J ends were trimmed by 2 bases and 0 bases, with 8 bases remaining between them. In DNA, the CDR3 is TGCGCCAGCAGCTTACAGGATGTGAACACTGAAGCTTTCTTT. Protein product: CASSLQDVNTEAFF. Combining the CDR3 with reference TRBV5-1 and TRBJ1-1 gives the whole variable domain KAGVTQTPRYLIKTRGQQVTLSCSPISGHRSVSWYQQTPGQGLQFLFEYFSETQRNKGNFPGRFSGRQFSNSRSEMNVSTLELGDSALYLCASSLQDVNTEAFFGQGTRLTVV.

This sequence joins TRBV21-1 and TRBJ1-1. TRBV21-1 is flagged as a pseudogene. This CDR3 spans 13 amino acids. CDR3 nucleotide sequence: TGTGCCAGCAGCAAGGTATGGGACACTGAAGCTTTCTTT. Its protein is CASSKVWDTEAFF.